Presented here are 12 T cell receptor beta chains from one specimen sequenced in a study of radiotherapy plus CTLA-4 blockade in lung cancer. The protocol was immunoSEQ multiplex PCR, while the TCRdb copy is restricted to in-frame clones and leaves out a portion. The sample consists of approximately 98,000 clones, 82% of them appearing once. Sequenced material: peripheral blood, taken from a patient treated with radiotherapy plus ipilimumab. These receptors were collected from a human donor with non-small cell lung cancer who had a partial response to radiotherapy plus ipilimumab.

The chain recombines TRBV7-9 with TRBJ1-5; no clear D gene. Germline CDR1 and CDR2: SEHNR and FQNEAQ (reference sequence). V gave up 4 bases and J gave up 6 bases, with 7 bases separating them. The CDR3 extends over 12 amino acids. The CDR3 nucleotides are TGTGCCAGCAGCTCCTTTATTCAGCCCCAGCATTTT. This codes for CASSSFIQPQHF.

The V and J genes are TRBV10-2 and TRBJ1-3; D possibly corresponds to TRBD1 (6 bases). This CDR3 comprises 15 residues. The germline V and J ends were trimmed by 8 bases and 1 base, with 15 bases remaining between them. The V gene's germline CDR1 is WSHSY and CDR2 SAAADI. CDR3 region: CASRDILLSGNTIYF. The CDR3 DNA follows: TGCGCCAGCCGGGACATATTACTTTCTGGAAACACCATATATTTT.

CDR3 sequence: CASSLTGVTNEKLFF. The CDR3 bases are TGTGCCAGCAGTCTTACGGGGGTAACTAATGAAAAACTGTTTTTT. This chain uses TRBV27 with TRBJ1-4, with D possibly matching TRBD1 (5 bases). Germline V gene lookup returns CDR1 MNHEY and CDR2 SMNVEV (reference sequence). V lost 5 bases to trimming and J lost 1 base, with 11 bases between them. The CDR3 runs to 15 residues.

The rearrangement uses TRBV5-6 and TRBJ2-3; 8 nucleotides line up with TRBD1. Per the germline V gene, CDR1 is SGHDT and CDR2 is YYEEEE. V trimming: 1 base; J trimming: 3 bases; junction bases outside the gene matches: 7. There are 16 residues in the CDR3. The CDR3 coding sequence is TGTGCCAGCAGCTTGCGGACAGGGTCGAAGACAGATACGCAGTATTTT. This codes for CASSLRTGSKTDTQYF.

The V and J genes are TRBV7-9 and TRBJ1-6; 8 positions match TRBD1. The CDR3 spans 14 residues. The V and J ends lost 3 bases and 8 bases, in that order; junction bases with no gene match: 3. Germline CDR1 and CDR2: SEHNR and FQNEAQ (reference sequence). DNA of the CDR3: TGTGCCAGCAGCTTGACAGGGGATCATTCACCCCTCCACTTT. It is translated as CASSLTGDHSPLHF.

This sequence joins TRBV2 and TRBJ2-2, with a tentative D call TRBD2 (6 bases). The CDR3 has 12 amino acids. Germline V gives CDR1 SNHLY, CDR2 FYNNEI. V lost 6 bases to trimming and J lost 7 bases, with 9 bases between them. The CDR3 loop is CASREEGGELFF. The DNA for the CDR3 is TGTGCCAGCAGGGAGGAGGGCGGGGAGCTGTTTTTT.

This chain connects TRBV11-2 to TRBJ2-1; tentative D call: TRBD2 (6 bases). The CDR3 is made up of 13 amino acids. Germline CDR1 is SGHAT and CDR2 is FQNNGV. Trimming removed 5 bases from V and 5 bases from J, with 10 bases in between. Here the CDR3 DNA reads TGTGCCAGCAGCCGACTAGAGCACAATGAGCAGTTCTTC. Its translation is CASSRLEHNEQFF.

The sample holds a few counts of this clone. The chain is built from TRBV4-1 and TRBJ2-3, with a weak D call TRBD2 (5 bases). There are 13 residues in the CDR3. Germline assignment: CDR1 MGHRA and CDR2 YSYEKL. Trimming pared 5 bases from V and 5 bases from J, leaving 11 bases between. CDR3 bases: TGCGCCAGCAGCTCCTTGGGAGTAGATACGCAGTATTTT. Translation gives CASSSLGVDTQYF.

The genes are TRBV4-1 and TRBJ2-5; 13 bases are a match to TRBD2. The germline V gene encodes CDR1 MGHRA and CDR2 YSYEKL. V was clipped by 0 bases and J by 5 bases; unmatched bases: 0. This CDR3 has 15 amino acids. The CDR3 sequence is CASSQETSGRETQYF. DNA of the CDR3: TGCGCCAGCAGCCAAGAGACTAGCGGGAGGGAGACCCAGTACTTC.

V usage is TRBV11-2 and J usage is TRBJ1-1, with a weak D call TRBD1 (6 bases). Germline CDR1 SGHAT, CDR2 FQNNGV. The CDR3 sequence is 14 residues long. The V gene lost 4 bases and the J gene lost 4 bases, with 13 bases spanning the gap. The DNA for the CDR3 is TGTGCCAGCAGCTCAACAGGGTGGGGCACTGAAGCTTTCTTT. It encodes CASSSTGWGTEAFF.

The chain employs TRBV5-4 and TRBJ2-7, with 9 bases that match TRBD1. This CDR3 has 16 amino acids. Germline trimming cut 0 bases from V and 0 bases from J; bases unmatched to any gene: 4. CDR1 is SGHNT, CDR2 YYREEE, per germline (reference sequence). In DNA form, the CDR3 reads TGTGCCAGCAGCTTGGGCCCGGGACAGGGCTCCTACGAGCAGTACTTC. This gives the protein CASSLGPGQGSYEQYF. The complete variable domain, with remaining parts taken from reference TRBV5-4 and TRBJ2-7, reads ETGVTQSPTHLIKTRGQQVTLRCSSQSGHNTVSWYQQALGQGPQFIFQYYREEENGRGNFPPRFSGLQFPNYSSELNVNALELDDSALYLCASSLGPGQGSYEQYFGPGTRLTVT.

The V and J genes are TRBV5-1 and TRBJ2-7; perhaps TRBD1 as D (7 bases). Trimming shortened V by 0 bases and J by 7 bases, and 17 bases separated the two germline ends. This CDR3 spans 15 amino acids. CDR1 SGHRS and CDR2 YFSETQ come from the germline V gene. The CDR3 nucleotides are TGCGCCAGCAGCTTGGAGCCAGGGGGGCTGCGGGAGCAGTACTTC. It is translated as CASSLEPGGLREQYF.